The next 8 T cell receptor beta chains were all read from a single sample in a study of human T cells and chemical hapten exposure (dated by TCRdb to about 2021). The library was built by means of RACE. The sequencer was a NextSeq 500. TCRdb took the public reads, trimmed them with fastp at Q25, ran MiXCR for clone calling and kept in-frame beta chains. Each entry merges the rows of one CDR3 protein and shows their most common DNA and genes. The sample includes some 52,000 distinct CDR3 sequences, with 9.5% to 12% observed a single time. Of the sample, 1.5% to 2% falls within the top ten clones. The time point label of this sample denotes: patch test 1, 2 weeks after DPC sensitization. The sample's treatment or condition label, in plain terms: therapeutic diphenylcyclopropenone sensitization with weekly scalp DPC. Unfractionated whole blood was collected in Tempus Blood RNA tubes, and total RNA was extracted from that blood.

Sequences were derived from whole blood, sampled in connection with sensitization to the hapten diphenylcyclopropenone (DPC). The receptors come from a middle-aged woman with alopecia areata. Some clones in this sample may be carry-over from other donors' samples.

This chain's CDR3 is CASSLYLQPQHF. The CDR3 DNA reads as TGTGCCAGCAGTTTGTATCTTCAGCCCCAGCATTTT. J is TRBJ1-5 and V is TRBV28; D uncertain. The germline gives CDR1 MDHEN, CDR2 SYDVKM. This CDR3 has 12 residues. Trimming took off 3 bases at V and 6 bases at J, with 6 bases between the two ends.

This clonotype has a count of ten or more. The gene calls are TRBV10-3 and TRBJ1-3; D is perhaps TRBD1 (6 bases). In germline, CDR1 is ENHRY, CDR2 SYGVKD. The CDR3 consists of 14 residues. V was clipped by 5 bases and J by 8 bases, with 16 bases between them. The CDR3 loop reads CAISQTAGADTIYF. In DNA, the CDR3 is TGTGCCATCAGTCAAACGGCGGGGGCGGACACCATATATTTT.

The V and J genes are TRBV18 and TRBJ2-3, with D perhaps TRBD1 (6 bases). The CDR3 runs to 14 residues. Germline assignment: CDR1 KGHSH and CDR2 LQKENI. V shed 2 bases and J shed 2 bases, with 8 bases lying between them. The CDR3 region has the DNA TGTGCCAGCTCACCAGGACAGCTCACAGATACGCAGTATTTT. The encoded protein is CASSPGQLTDTQYF.

This clonotype was detected ten times or more. The chain is built from TRBV28 and TRBJ1-5; no firm D call. Between the trimmed V and J ends, which lost 8 bases and 0 bases, there was a span of 17 bases. The CDR3 runs to 16 residues. The germline V gene encodes CDR1 MDHEN and CDR2 SYDVKM. This chain's CDR3 is CASGPIGLYSNQPQHF. CDR3 nucleotides: TGTGCCAGCGGGCCCATTGGGCTATATAGCAATCAGCCCCAGCATTTT.

The rearrangement uses TRBV28 and TRBJ1-2; D gene ambiguous. This CDR3 spans 14 amino acids. Germline values: CDR1 MDHEN, CDR2 SYDVKM. The V and J ends lost 7 bases and 2 bases respectively, with 14 bases between them. The CDR3 coding sequence is TGTGCCAGCACCCCAGAATGGATAAACTATGGCTACACCTTC. Translation: CASTPEWINYGYTF.

The gene calls are TRBV28 and TRBJ1-6; D is perhaps TRBD1 (5 bases). V was shortened by 3 bases and J by 6 bases, with 12 bases between the two germline ends. Germline values: CDR1 MDHEN, CDR2 SYDVKM. The CDR3 length is 15 residues. Here the CDR3 reads CASSFIAGGNSPLHF. The CDR3 DNA reads as TGTGCCAGCAGTTTTATTGCCGGGGGTAATTCACCCCTCCACTTT.

This clonotype has only a few counts. V is TRBV7-7 and J is TRBJ2-2, with D perhaps matching TRBD1 (6 bases). Germline V gene data show CDR1 as SSHAT and CDR2 as FNYEAQ (reference sequence). Trimming shortened V by 2 bases and J by 4 bases, and 11 bases separated the two germline ends. The CDR3 runs 15 residues. CDR3 protein: CASSLRTAFTGELFF. DNA of the CDR3: TGTGCCAGCAGCTTACGGACAGCCTTCACCGGGGAGCTGTTTTTT. Supplemented by reference TRBV7-7 and TRBJ2-2, the full variable domain reads GAGVSQSPRYKVTKRGQDVTLRCDPISSHATLYWYQQALGQGPEFLTYFNYEAQPDKSGLPSDRFSAERPEGSISTLTIQRTEQRDSAMYRCASSLRTAFTGELFFGEGSRLTVL.

This clonotype came up a few times. The gene calls are TRBV11-2 and TRBJ2-7; 7 nucleotides line up with TRBD1. The V gene's germline CDR1 is SGHAT and CDR2 FQNNGV. The V and J ends lost 8 bases and 3 bases, in that order; junction bases with no gene match: 10. The CDR3 has 14 amino acids. The CDR3 bases are TGTGCCAGCTCCCGGTCCAGGGGGTTCTACGAGCAGTACTTC. This gives the protein CASSRSRGFYEQYF.